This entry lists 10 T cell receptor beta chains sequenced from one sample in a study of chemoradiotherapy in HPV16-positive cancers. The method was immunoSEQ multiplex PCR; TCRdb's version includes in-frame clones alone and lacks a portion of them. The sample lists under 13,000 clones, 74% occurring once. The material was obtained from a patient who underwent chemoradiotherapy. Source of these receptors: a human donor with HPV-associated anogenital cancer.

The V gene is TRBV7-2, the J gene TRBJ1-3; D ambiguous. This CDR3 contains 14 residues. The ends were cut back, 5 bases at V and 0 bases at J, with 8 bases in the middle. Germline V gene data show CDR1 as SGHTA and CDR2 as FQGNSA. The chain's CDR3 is CASSPRNSGNTIYF. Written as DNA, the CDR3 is TGTGCCAGCAGCCCAAGAAACTCTGGAAACACCATATATTTT.

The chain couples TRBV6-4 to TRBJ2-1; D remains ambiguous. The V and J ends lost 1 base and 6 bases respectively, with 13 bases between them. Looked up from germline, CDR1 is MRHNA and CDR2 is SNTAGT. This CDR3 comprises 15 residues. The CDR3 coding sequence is TGTGCCAGCAGTGACTTGAGCTCCTCTGTCAATGAGCAGTTCTTC. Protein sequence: CASSDLSSSVNEQFF.

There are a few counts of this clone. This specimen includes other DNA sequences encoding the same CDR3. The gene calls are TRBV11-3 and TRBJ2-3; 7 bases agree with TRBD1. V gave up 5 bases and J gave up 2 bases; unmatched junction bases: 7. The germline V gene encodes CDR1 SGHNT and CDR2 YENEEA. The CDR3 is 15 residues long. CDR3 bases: TGTGCCAGCAGCCCCCGACAGGGCGCCACAGATACGCAGTATTTT. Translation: CASSPRQGATDTQYF.

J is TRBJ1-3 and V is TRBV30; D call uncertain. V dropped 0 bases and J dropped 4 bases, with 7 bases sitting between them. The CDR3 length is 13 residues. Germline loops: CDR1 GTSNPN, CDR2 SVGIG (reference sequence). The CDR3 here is CAWSVARGNTIYF. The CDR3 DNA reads TGTGCCTGGAGTGTAGCCCGGGGAAACACCATATATTTT.

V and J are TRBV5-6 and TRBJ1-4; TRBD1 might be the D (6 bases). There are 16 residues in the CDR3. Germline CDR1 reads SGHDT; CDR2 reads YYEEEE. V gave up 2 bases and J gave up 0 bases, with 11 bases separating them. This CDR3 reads CASSLQGLSTNEKLFF. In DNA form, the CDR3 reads TGTGCCAGCAGCTTACAGGGCTTATCAACTAATGAAAAACTGTTTTTT.

DNA for the CDR3: TGTGCCAGCAGCACTATACCCATGGACGTCCCCCGGGAGACCCAGTACTTC. This sequence encodes CASSTIPMDVPRETQYF. This chain connects TRBV21-1 to TRBJ2-5. TRBV21-1 constitutes a pseudogene. This CDR3 has 17 amino acids.

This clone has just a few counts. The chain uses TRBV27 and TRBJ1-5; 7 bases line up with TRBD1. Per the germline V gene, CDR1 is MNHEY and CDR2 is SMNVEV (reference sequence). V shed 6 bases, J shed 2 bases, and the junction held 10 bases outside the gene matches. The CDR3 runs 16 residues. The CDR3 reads CASSQKGAPRNQPQHF. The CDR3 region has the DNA TGTGCCAGCAGCCAAAAGGGGGCGCCGCGCAATCAGCCCCAGCATTTT.

The CDR3 DNA follows: TGTGCCAGCAGCTTAGCGGGGCAGGGGAGCACTGAAGCTTTCTTT. This sequence encodes CASSLAGQGSTEAFF. The J gene is TRBJ1-1, the V gene TRBV7-2, with TRBD1 as a possible D gene (6 bases). The CDR3 extends over 15 amino acids. Germline assignment: CDR1 SGHTA and CDR2 FQGNSA. V was clipped by 0 bases and J by 4 bases, with 12 bases between them.

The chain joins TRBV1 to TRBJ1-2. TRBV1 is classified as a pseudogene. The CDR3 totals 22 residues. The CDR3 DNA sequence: TGCACCAGCAGCCAAACCCGAAACGGACCCCAGGGACCGAAAGTAGATAACTATGGCTACACCTTC. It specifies CTSSQTRNGPQGPKVDNYGYTF.

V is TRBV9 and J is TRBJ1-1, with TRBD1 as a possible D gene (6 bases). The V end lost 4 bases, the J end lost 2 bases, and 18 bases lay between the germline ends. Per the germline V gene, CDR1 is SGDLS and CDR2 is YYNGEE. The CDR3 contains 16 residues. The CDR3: CASSPSPSGTNTEAFF. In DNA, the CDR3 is TGTGCCAGCAGCCCAAGCCCCTCCGGGACAAACACTGAAGCTTTCTTT.